There are a few counts of the clone carrying this TCR beta chain. These data are taken from a study of T cells in Graves' hyperthyroidism and ophthalmopathy. Germline V gene data show CDR1 as MNHNY and CDR2 as SVGAGI (reference sequence). With V trimmed by 0 bases and J by 13 bases, 5 bases remained unmatched. This CDR3 is built from 13 residues. RNA transcripts provided the source from which TCR beta CDR3 regions were amplified. The TCR CDR3 first-round RT-PCR relied on the HTBI primer set. From the multiplex PCR reads, TCRdb called clonotypes with MiXCR, one entry per CDR3 protein. Here the sample spans some 500,000 distinct CDR3 sequences, about 15% being singletons. Among the patients, aged 18 to 65, hyperthyroidism was newly diagnosed and had lasted under 2 months. Lactation, pregnancy, other autoimmune disease or uncontrolled infection led to exclusion of patients.

The clonotype originates from a woman under 30 with Graves' hyperthyroidism. The chain joins TRBV6-6 to TRBJ1-4, with 7 positions matching TRBD1. The sequenced material came from blood. CDR3 DNA: TGTGCCAGCAGTTACTCGTTCGCAGGGGGACTGTTTTTT. Its translation is CASSYSFAGGLFF.